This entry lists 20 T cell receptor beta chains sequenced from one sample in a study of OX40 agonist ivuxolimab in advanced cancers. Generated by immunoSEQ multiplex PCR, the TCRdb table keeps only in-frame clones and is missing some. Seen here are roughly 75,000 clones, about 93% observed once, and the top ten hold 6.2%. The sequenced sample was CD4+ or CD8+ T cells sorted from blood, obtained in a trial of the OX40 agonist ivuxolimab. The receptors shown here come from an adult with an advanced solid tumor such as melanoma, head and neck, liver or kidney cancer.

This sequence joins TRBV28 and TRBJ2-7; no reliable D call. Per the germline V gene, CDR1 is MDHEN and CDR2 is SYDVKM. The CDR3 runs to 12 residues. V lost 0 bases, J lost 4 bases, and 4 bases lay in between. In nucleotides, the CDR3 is TGTGCCAGCAGTTTATGGATATACGAGCAGTACTTC. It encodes CASSLWIYEQYF.

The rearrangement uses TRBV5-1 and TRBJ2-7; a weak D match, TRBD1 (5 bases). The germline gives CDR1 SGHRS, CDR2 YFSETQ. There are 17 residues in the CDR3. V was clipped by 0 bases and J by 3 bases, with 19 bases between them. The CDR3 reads CASSLAGRAGFIYEQYF. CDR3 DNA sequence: TGCGCCAGCAGCTTGGCAGGCAGGGCAGGCTTCATCTACGAGCAGTACTTC.

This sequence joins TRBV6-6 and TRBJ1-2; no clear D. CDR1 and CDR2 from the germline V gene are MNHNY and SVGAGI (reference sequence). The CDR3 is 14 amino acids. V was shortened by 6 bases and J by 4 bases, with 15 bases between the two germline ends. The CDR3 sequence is CASRSWTERYGYTF. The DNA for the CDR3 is TGTGCCAGCAGAAGCTGGACGGAACGCTATGGCTACACCTTC.

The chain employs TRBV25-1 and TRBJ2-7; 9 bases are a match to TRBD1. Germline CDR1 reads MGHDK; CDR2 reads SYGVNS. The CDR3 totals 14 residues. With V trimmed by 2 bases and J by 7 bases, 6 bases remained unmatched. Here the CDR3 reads CASSEATGGIEQYF. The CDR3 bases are TGTGCCAGCAGTGAAGCGACAGGGGGGATTGAGCAGTACTTC.

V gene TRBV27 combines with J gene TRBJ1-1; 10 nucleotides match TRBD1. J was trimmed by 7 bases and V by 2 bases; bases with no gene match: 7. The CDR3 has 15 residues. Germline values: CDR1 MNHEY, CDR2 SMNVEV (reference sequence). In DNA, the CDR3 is TGTGCCAGCAGTTTAAGGGGGGACAGGGGCATTGAAGCTTTCTTT. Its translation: CASSLRGDRGIEAFF.

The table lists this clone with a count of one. CDR3 sequence reads: CAWSHGLAGIGNEQFF. For the CDR3, the DNA is TGTGCCTGGAGTCACGGACTAGCGGGAATAGGCAATGAGCAGTTCTTC. This chain connects TRBV30 to TRBJ2-1; 12 bases fit TRBD2. The junction had 8 bases not matched to a gene; V was cut back by 2 bases and J by 6 bases. The CDR3 extends over 16 amino acids. Germline CDR1 reads GTSNPN; CDR2 reads SVGIG (reference sequence).

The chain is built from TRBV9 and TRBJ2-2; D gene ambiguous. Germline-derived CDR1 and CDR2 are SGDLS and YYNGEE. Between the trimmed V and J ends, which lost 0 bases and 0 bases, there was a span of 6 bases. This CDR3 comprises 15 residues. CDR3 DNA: TGTGCCAGCAGCGTAGGGGTAACGAACACCGGGGAGCTGTTTTTT. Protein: CASSVGVTNTGELFF.

The CDR3 DNA is TGCGCCAGCAGCTTTGGAGAGGGGGCGCGGGACGAGCAGTACTTC. Encoded protein: CASSFGEGARDEQYF. The J gene is TRBJ2-7, the V gene TRBV5-1; 7 bases align to TRBD1. J lost 5 bases, V lost 2 bases, and 10 bases had no gene match. The CDR3 runs 15 residues. Looked up from germline, CDR1 is SGHRS and CDR2 is YFSETQ. Using reference TRBV5-1 and TRBJ2-7 for the parts outside the CDR3, the full variable domain is KAGVTQTPRYLIKTRGQQVTLSCSPISGHRSVSWYQQTPGQGLQFLFEYFSETQRNKGNFPGRFSGRQFSNSRSEMNVSTLELGDSALYLCASSFGEGARDEQYFGPGTRLTVT.

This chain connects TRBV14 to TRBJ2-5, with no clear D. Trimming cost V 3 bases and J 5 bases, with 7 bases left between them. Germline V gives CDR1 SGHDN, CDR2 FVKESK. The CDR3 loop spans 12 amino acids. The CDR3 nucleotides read TGTGCCAGCAGCCAGGATGAGGAGACCCAGTACTTC. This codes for CASSQDEETQYF.

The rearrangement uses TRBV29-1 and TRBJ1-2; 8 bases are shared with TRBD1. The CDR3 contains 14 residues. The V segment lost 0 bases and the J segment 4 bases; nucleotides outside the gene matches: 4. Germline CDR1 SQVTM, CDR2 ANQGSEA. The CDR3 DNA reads TGCAGCGTTGAAGAGGACAGGGAACCCTATGGCTACACCTTC. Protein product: CSVEEDREPYGYTF.

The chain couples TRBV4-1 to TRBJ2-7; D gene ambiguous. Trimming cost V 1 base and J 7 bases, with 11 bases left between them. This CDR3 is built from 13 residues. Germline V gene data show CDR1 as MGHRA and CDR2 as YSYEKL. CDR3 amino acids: CASSQGMGTEQYF. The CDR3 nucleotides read TGCGCCAGCAGCCAAGGCATGGGAACGGAGCAGTACTTC.

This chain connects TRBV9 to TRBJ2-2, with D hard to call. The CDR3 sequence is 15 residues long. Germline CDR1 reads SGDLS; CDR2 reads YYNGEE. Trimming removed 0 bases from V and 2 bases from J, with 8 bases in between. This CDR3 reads CASSVGSGNTGELFF. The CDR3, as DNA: TGTGCCAGCAGCGTAGGGTCCGGAAACACCGGGGAGCTGTTTTTT.

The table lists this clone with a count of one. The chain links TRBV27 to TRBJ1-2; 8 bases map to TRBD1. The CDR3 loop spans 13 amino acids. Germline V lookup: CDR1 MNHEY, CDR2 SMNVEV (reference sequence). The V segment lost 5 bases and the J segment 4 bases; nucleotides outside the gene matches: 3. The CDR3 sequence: CASSLGTGYGYTF. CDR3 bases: TGTGCCAGCAGTCTCGGGACAGGCTATGGCTACACCTTC.

The CDR3 spells CSVEKRRLAGTTYQETQYF. The CDR3 bases are TGCAGCGTTGAAAAGAGGCGGCTAGCGGGGACCACATACCAAGAGACCCAGTACTTC. The rearrangement joins TRBV29-1 to TRBJ2-5, with 9 bases aligning to TRBD2. This CDR3 has 19 amino acids. CDR1 and CDR2 (germline): SQVTM, ANQGSEA. V lost 2 bases to trimming and J lost 0 bases; unmatched junction nucleotides: 16.

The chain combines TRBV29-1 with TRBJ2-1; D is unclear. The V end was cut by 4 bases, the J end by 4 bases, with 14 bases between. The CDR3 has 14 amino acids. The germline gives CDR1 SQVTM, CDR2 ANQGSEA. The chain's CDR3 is CSVVPLDGYNEQFF. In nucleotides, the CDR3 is TGCAGCGTTGTCCCGTTGGACGGGTACAATGAGCAGTTCTTC.

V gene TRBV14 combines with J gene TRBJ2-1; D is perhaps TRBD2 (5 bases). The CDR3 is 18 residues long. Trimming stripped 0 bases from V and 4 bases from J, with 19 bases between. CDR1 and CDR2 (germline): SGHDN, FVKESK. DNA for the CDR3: TGTGCCAGCAGCCAAGATCTTGCTAGCTCGAGTTTTTACAATGAGCAGTTCTTC. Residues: CASSQDLASSSFYNEQFF.

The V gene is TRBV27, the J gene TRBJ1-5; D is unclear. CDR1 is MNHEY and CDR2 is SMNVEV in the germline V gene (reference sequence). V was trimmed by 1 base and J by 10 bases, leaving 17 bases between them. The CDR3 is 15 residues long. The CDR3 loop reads CASSLYNSGRSPQHF. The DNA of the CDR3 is TGTGCCAGCAGTTTATATAATTCGGGTCGGAGCCCCCAGCATTTT.

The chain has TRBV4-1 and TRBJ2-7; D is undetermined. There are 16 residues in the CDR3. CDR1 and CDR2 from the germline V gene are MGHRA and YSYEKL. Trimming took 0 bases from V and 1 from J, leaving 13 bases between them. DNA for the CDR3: TGCGCCAGCAGCCAAGAGGTTTCTCTCGGATCCTACGAGCAGTACTTC. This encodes CASSQEVSLGSYEQYF.

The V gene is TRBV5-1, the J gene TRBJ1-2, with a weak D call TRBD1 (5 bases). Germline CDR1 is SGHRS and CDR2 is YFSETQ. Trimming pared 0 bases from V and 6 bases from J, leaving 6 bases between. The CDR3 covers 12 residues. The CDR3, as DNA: TGCGCCAGCAGCTTGGGAGGGGATGGCTACACCTTC. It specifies CASSLGGDGYTF.

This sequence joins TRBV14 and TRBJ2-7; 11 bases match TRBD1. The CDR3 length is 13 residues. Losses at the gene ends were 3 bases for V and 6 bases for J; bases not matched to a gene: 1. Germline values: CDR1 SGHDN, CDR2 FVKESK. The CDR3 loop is CASSQGTGGEQYF. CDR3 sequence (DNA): TGTGCCAGCAGCCAGGGGACAGGGGGCGAGCAGTACTTC.